These 3 T cell receptor beta chains were all obtained from the same sample, sequenced in a study of cytomegalovirus exposure and HLA in healthy donors. The PCR had 60 Vbeta and 13 Jbeta primers. Sequencing used immunoSEQ multiplex PCR; TCRdb keeps in-frame clones, though not all of them. The table records hundreds of thousands of clones, approximately 80% of them present only once. The specimen was PBMCs. Every receptor here comes from a boy between 2 and 15 years old in good health and CMV-seronegative.

The chain combines TRBV6-5 with TRBJ2-7; a possible D gene is TRBD1 (5 bases). Trimming left V 7 bases short and J 6 bases short, with 10 bases between. Germline V lookup: CDR1 MNHEY, CDR2 SVGAGI. This CDR3 has 11 amino acids. This CDR3 reads CASTAGSEQYF. The CDR3 nucleotides are TGTGCCAGCACGGCAGGGTCCGAGCAGTACTTC.

The chain recombines TRBV5-1 with TRBJ2-3; 7 positions match TRBD1. Germline V gene sequence: CDR1 SGHRS, CDR2 YFSETQ. V lost 4 bases to trimming and J lost 5 bases; unmatched junction nucleotides: 7. The CDR3 is 14 residues long. CDR3 sequence reads: CASSLAGTEDTQYF. The CDR3 DNA is TGCGCCAGCAGCCTAGCCGGGACAGAAGATACGCAGTATTTT.

The chain carries TRBV4-2 and TRBJ2-5; 7 bases fit TRBD2. V trimming: 0 bases; J trimming: 5 bases; junction bases outside the gene matches: 6. Germline CDR1 LGHNA, CDR2 YNFKEQ. This CDR3 has 15 amino acids. The CDR3 coding sequence is TGTGCCAGCAGCCAAGAAAGGCGGGAGTGGGAGACCCAGTACTTC. Translation: CASSQERREWETQYF.